This TCR beta chain was recovered during a study of radiotherapy plus CTLA-4 blockade in lung cancer. The study's findings and limits: Once radiotherapy plus ipilimumab had been given, TCR clones derived from tumor expanded in blood.

On this clone itself: Antigen: not known.

Only in-frame clones appear in the TCRdb table, and some are missing; sequencing was by immunoSEQ multiplex PCR. The data show about 73,000 clones, 87% seen once. The germline gives CDR1 MRHNA, CDR2 SNTAGT. The V gene lost 6 bases and the J gene lost 7 bases, with 9 bases spanning the gap. The CDR3 is made up of 12 amino acids. The sequences come from peripheral blood, collected from a patient treated with radiotherapy plus ipilimumab. The chain uses TRBV6-4 and TRBJ2-2; D is uncertain. This receptor was taken from a human donor with non-small cell lung cancer that progressed on radiotherapy plus ipilimumab. The chain's CDR3 is CASRHIGGELFF. The CDR3 DNA follows: TGTGCCAGCAGGCATATTGGCGGGGAGCTGTTTTTT.